This is a list of T cell receptor beta chains from one sample in a study of cytomegalovirus exposure and HLA in healthy donors. Profiling relied on immunoSEQ multiplex PCR, and the TCRdb table lists in-frame clones only, not all of them. The table lists 130,000 to 150,000 clones, roughly three quarters of them singletons. Specimen: PBMCs. The receptors were sampled from a female donor in good health and CMV-seronegative. Each CDR3 is given with its conserved first and last residue. The D gene is left open where the match is weak. Clone sizes are given selectively: once, few, many, or a class where the clone is expanded.

-	TRBV7-2	TRBJ1-5	-	CASSSSGQSNQPQHF	TGTGCCAGCTCTTCTTCCGGACAGAGCAATCAGCCCCAGCATTTT
TRBD2	TRBV25-1	TRBJ2-7	-	CASSDLGAGGSEQYF	TGTGCCAGCAGTGACTTGGGAGCGGGGGGAAGCGAGCAGTACTTC
-	TRBV4-1	TRBJ2-7	-	CASSQRSPGTGSYEQYF	TGCGCCAGCAGCCAAAGATCCCCCGGGACTGGGTCATACGAGCAGTACTTC
TRBD1	TRBV7-9	TRBJ2-7	-	CASSPRGAGTAYEQYF	TGTGCCAGCAGCCCGAGAGGCGCCGGGACAGCCTACGAGCAGTACTTC
TRBD1	TRBV9	TRBJ2-7	once	CASSVGDRAYEQYF	TGTGCCAGCAGCGTCGGAGACAGGGCCTACGAGCAGTACTTC
TRBD1	TRBV10-3	TRBJ2-3	-	CAISERRGQGQDTQYF	TGTGCCATCAGTGAGCGGAGGGGACAGGGACAAGATACGCAGTATTTT
TRBD1	TRBV5-6	TRBJ2-5	-	CASSSRQGKGETQYF	TGTGCCAGCAGCTCGAGACAGGGGAAGGGAGAGACCCAGTACTTC
-	TRBV7-9	TRBJ2-3	few	CASSPRAGSTDTQYF	TGTGCCAGCAGCCCGAGGGCAGGTAGCACAGATACGCAGTATTTT
TRBD1	TRBV11-2	TRBJ2-7	-	CASSLDPAGTGGGRQYF	TGTGCCAGCAGCTTAGATCCGGCCGGGACAGGAGGGGGGAGGCAGTACTTC
-	TRBV5-1	TRBJ2-1	-	CASSLRGAFGFF	TGCGCCAGCAGCTTGAGAGGCGCGTTTGGGTTCTTC
-	TRBV7-9	TRBJ1-1	-	CASSLSVSRPGTEAFF	TGTGCCAGCAGCTTAAGCGTTTCACGCCCCGGGACTGAAGCTTTCTTT
TRBD1	TRBV5-6	TRBJ1-4	-	CASSLQGAGEKLFF	TGTGCCAGCAGCTTACAGGGGGCAGGTGAAAAACTGTTTTTT
TRBD1	TRBV2	TRBJ2-7	-	CASSGGTGRYEQYF	TGTGCCAGCAGTGGGGGGACAGGGCGGTACGAGCAGTACTTC
TRBD2	TRBV7-9	TRBJ2-1	-	CASSSRWAGLFYNEQFF	TGTGCCAGCAGTTCCAGATGGGCGGGACTATTCTACAATGAGCAGTTCTTC
TRBD1	TRBV7-7	TRBJ2-1	-	CASSPTWDRAYNEQFF	TGTGCTAGCAGCCCCACCTGGGACAGGGCCTACAATGAGCAGTTCTTC
-	TRBV28	TRBJ1-5	-	CASSLYGASNQPQHF	TGTGCCAGCAGTTTATACGGAGCTAGCAATCAGCCCCAGCATTTT
-	TRBV15	TRBJ2-7	-	CATSSPLKSHYEQYF	TGTGCCACCAGCAGTCCCCTAAAATCACACTACGAGCAGTACTTC
-	TRBV7-2	TRBJ2-5	few	CASSPQGTGEETQYF	TGTGCCAGCAGCCCCCAGGGTACGGGAGAGGAGACCCAGTACTTC
TRBD1	TRBV5-6	TRBJ1-6	-	CASSRQGQASNSPLHF	TGTGCCAGCAGCAGACAAGGACAGGCCAGTAATTCACCCCTCCACTTT
-	TRBV4-1	TRBJ1-3	-	CASSQGKLVAAGPNTIYF	TGCGCCAGCAGCCAAGGGAAACTAGTAGCAGCGGGACCAAACACCATATATTTT
-	TRBV7-2	TRBJ1-1	-	CASSVQGNTEAFF	TGTGCCAGCAGCGTACAGGGGAACACTGAAGCTTTCTTT
-	TRBV19	TRBJ1-6	-	CASSISSSYNSPLHF	TGTGCCAGTAGTATCTCGAGCTCCTATAATTCACCCCTCCACTTT
-	TRBV19	TRBJ1-4	-	CASTGQPNEKLFF	TGTGCCAGTACCGGACAACCTAATGAAAAACTGTTTTTT
TRBD1	TRBV6-4	TRBJ2-7	-	CASSPAGTGTYEQYF	TGTGCCAGCAGTCCGGCAGGGACAGGAACCTACGAGCAGTACTTC
TRBD2	TRBV30	TRBJ2-7	-	CAWSVDTSGLEEQYF	TGTGCCTGGAGTGTCGATACTAGCGGACTTGAGGAGCAGTACTTC
TRBD1	TRBV7-9	TRBJ1-2	-	CASSSDDRANYGYTF	TGTGCCAGCAGCTCGGACGACAGGGCCAACTATGGCTACACCTTC
-	TRBV7-3	TRBJ2-7	-	CASSPGISYEQYF	TGTGCCAGCAGCCCAGGGATTTCCTACGAGCAGTACTTC
TRBD2	TRBV18	TRBJ2-1	-	CASSPPRLAGNEQFF	TGTGCCAGCTCACCACCGAGGCTAGCGGGAAATGAGCAGTTCTTC
-	TRBV6-5	TRBJ1-1	-	CASRESDMNTEAFF	TGTGCCAGCAGGGAGAGTGATATGAACACTGAAGCTTTCTTT
-	TRBV30	TRBJ1-2	few	CAWKTTGNYGYTF	TGTGCCTGGAAAACAACAGGGAACTATGGCTACACCTTC
TRBD1	TRBV2	TRBJ1-1	few	CASVGTVNTEAFF	TGTGCCAGCGTGGGGACAGTCAACACTGAAGCTTTCTTT
-	TRBV5-5	TRBJ2-7	-	CASSLGAGGYEQYF	TGTGCCAGCAGCTTGGGAGCAGGTGGCTACGAGCAGTACTTC
-	TRBV29-1	TRBJ1-2	-	CSVEAGGPGGYTF	TGCAGCGTTGAGGCCGGGGGACCGGGTGGCTACACCTTC
TRBD1	TRBV4-1	TRBJ2-2	-	CASSLREGGLTGELFF	TGCGCCAGCAGCCTCCGAGAAGGGGGCCTCACCGGGGAGCTGTTTTTT
-	TRBV18	TRBJ2-3	-	CASSPPESTDTQYF	TGTGCCAGCTCACCACCGGAGAGCACAGATACGCAGTATTTT
-	TRBV15	TRBJ2-2	-	CATSTDTAITGELFF	TGTGCCACCAGCACGGACACAGCAATAACCGGGGAGCTGTTTTTT
TRBD1	TRBV9	TRBJ1-1	-	CASSVRTGAHTEAFF	TGTGCCAGCAGCGTCCGGACAGGGGCGCACACTGAAGCTTTCTTT
-	TRBV27	TRBJ1-1	-	CASMRTALSYTEAFF	TGTGCCAGCATGCGGACAGCCCTCAGTTACACTGAAGCTTTCTTT